Below, 30 T cell receptor beta chains from the same sample are listed, as sequenced in a study of blood T cell repertoires in COVID-19. Sequencing was performed with immunoSEQ multiplex PCR; in TCRdb, only in-frame clones are kept and a portion is missing. The table records under 100,000 clones, 87% of them present only once. Material: peripheral blood. Source of these receptors: a male donor with acute or convalescent COVID-19.

Only one count was recorded for this clone. This chain connects TRBV11-1 to TRBJ1-2, with TRBD1 identical over 7 bases. The V and J ends lost 5 bases and 2 bases, in that order; junction bases with no gene match: 8. CDR1 SGHAT and CDR2 FQDESV come from the germline V gene (reference sequence). CDR3 size: 15 residues. The CDR3 DNA is TGTGCCAGCAGCCGAGACAGGGCAAAGAACTATGGCTACACCTTC. Encoded protein: CASSRDRAKNYGYTF.

The chain carries TRBV7-2 and TRBJ2-5; TRBD2 matches at 10 bases. Germline CDR1 SGHTA, CDR2 FQGNSA. The CDR3 sequence is 16 residues long. Trimming took 0 bases from V and 5 from J; bases not matched to a gene: 6. The CDR3 coding sequence is TGTGCCAGCAGCTTAGCGATTAGCGGGGGGCATGAGACCCAGTACTTC. It codes for CASSLAISGGHETQYF.

V is TRBV18 and J is TRBJ1-5; 9 bases align to TRBD1. The CDR3 is 16 residues long. J gave up 2 bases and V 3 bases, and 5 bases lay outside the gene matches. Per germline, CDR1 KGHSH and CDR2 LQKENI. CDR3 coding DNA: TGTGCCAGCTCACCGGGACAGGGATCCGGCAATCAGCCCCAGCATTTT. Translated: CASSPGQGSGNQPQHF.

This chain connects TRBV23-1 to TRBJ1-1; D might be TRBD1 (6 bases). TRBV23-1 is treated as an ORF (open reading frame) with a function not yet certain. Trimming took off 8 bases at V and 4 bases at J, with 23 bases between the two ends. This CDR3 spans 16 amino acids. CDR3 nucleotide sequence: TGCGCCAGCGGGCAACCACAGGGTTGTAAGGGCACTGAAGCTTTCTTT. It yields the protein CASGQPQGCKGTEAFF.

CDR3 sequence (DNA): TGTGCCAGCAGGAGGGGGCAGGGAGATACGCAGTATTTT. It yields the protein CASRRGQGDTQYF. This rearrangement joins TRBV6-4 to TRBJ2-3; 7 bases line up with TRBD1. The CDR3 runs to 13 residues. The junction had 5 bases not matched to a gene; V was cut back by 6 bases and J by 5 bases. Germline CDR1 is MRHNA and CDR2 is SNTAGT.

The V call is TRBV6-5, the J call TRBJ2-1; 7 nucleotides agree with TRBD2. Trimming took 6 bases from V and 9 from J; bases not matched to a gene: 11. CDR1 MNHEY and CDR2 SVGAGI come from the germline V gene. The CDR3 consists of 14 residues. The CDR3 DNA reads TGTGCCAGCAGGCCCGGGACTAATCCTAGTGAGCAGTTCTTC. Its translation: CASRPGTNPSEQFF.

J is TRBJ2-2 and V is TRBV24-1, with TRBD1 identical over 7 bases. After removal of 3 bases from V and 3 bases from J, the junction contained 3 bases not matched to a gene. Germline V lookup: CDR1 KGHDR, CDR2 SFDVKD. This CDR3 has 15 amino acids. DNA for the CDR3: TGTGCCACCAGTGATAACAGGGGAGACACCGGGGAGCTGTTTTTT. Translating it yields CATSDNRGDTGELFF.

This clone has just one count. The rearrangement links TRBV2 to TRBJ2-2; TRBD1 matches at 8 bases. This CDR3 contains 14 residues. Germline V gives CDR1 SNHLY, CDR2 FYNNEI. With V trimmed by 6 bases and J by 0 bases, 0 bases remained unmatched. CDR3 residues: CASRTGANTGELFF. DNA for the CDR3: TGTGCCAGCAGGACAGGGGCGAACACCGGGGAGCTGTTTTTT.

V usage is TRBV5-1 and J usage is TRBJ1-1; the D gene is possibly TRBD1 (6 bases). With 4 bases removed from V and 0 bases from J, the gap between germline ends came to 10 bases. The CDR3 contains 14 residues. Germline V CDR1 and CDR2: SGHRS, YFSETQ. In DNA form, the CDR3 reads TGCGCCAGCAGCCAAAGGGACATGAACACTGAAGCTTTCTTT. The encoded protein is CASSQRDMNTEAFF.

This clone was seen only a few times. This chain links TRBV7-9 with TRBJ1-1; 8 bases are a match to TRBD1. From germline, CDR1 is SEHNR and CDR2 FQNEAQ (reference sequence). CDR3 length: 17 residues. After removal of 5 bases from V and 4 bases from J, the junction contained 15 bases not matched to a gene. DNA for the CDR3: TGTGCCAGCAGCCTTATCGGAACAGGGGGGCGCGGCACTGAAGCTTTCTTT. Amino acid sequence: CASSLIGTGGRGTEAFF.

This clone showed up just once. The rearrangement uses TRBV28 and TRBJ2-7; D possibly corresponds to TRBD1 (6 bases). CDR1 is MDHEN, CDR2 SYDVKM, per germline. Trimming cost V 6 bases and J 1 base, with 16 bases left between them. The CDR3 extends over 15 amino acids. The CDR3 is CASSTTGKLSYEQYF. As DNA, the CDR3 is TGTGCCAGCAGCACAACAGGGAAACTTTCCTACGAGCAGTACTTC.

This chain links TRBV19 with TRBJ1-2; D ambiguous. CDR3 size: 13 residues. V gave up 5 bases and J gave up 3 bases, with 10 bases separating them. Germline V gene sequence: CDR1 LNHDA, CDR2 SQIVND (reference sequence). This chain's CDR3 is CASSDTHDYGYTF. Written as DNA, the CDR3 is TGTGCCAGTAGTGACACGCACGACTATGGCTACACCTTC.

The chain recombines TRBV24-1 with TRBJ2-3; the match to TRBD1 covers 8 bases. CDR3 length equals 13 residues. Germline CDR1 KGHDR, CDR2 SFDVKD. V shed 6 bases, J shed 5 bases, and the junction held 3 bases outside the gene matches. Written as DNA, the CDR3 is TGTGCCACCAGTCCAGGGGGCTTAGATACGCAGTATTTT. Protein sequence: CATSPGGLDTQYF.

This clone occurred once. The chain recombines TRBV5-1 with TRBJ1-4; D is uncertain. V shed 4 bases and J shed 5 bases, with 12 bases lying between them. Germline V gene data show CDR1 as SGHRS and CDR2 as YFSETQ. The CDR3 extends over 14 amino acids. CDR3 in amino acids: CASSDGSRNEKLFF. Written as DNA, the CDR3 is TGCGCCAGCAGCGACGGGAGCCGGAATGAAAAACTGTTTTTT.

This clone came up once. The chain links TRBV4-2 to TRBJ2-7, with TRBD2 as a possible D gene (6 bases). The CDR3 has 13 residues. Germline CDR1 LGHNA, CDR2 YNFKEQ. Deletions cut 0 bases from V and 8 bases from J, with 11 bases between. The CDR3 here is CASSQDRDSKQYF. The CDR3 DNA is TGTGCCAGCAGCCAAGATAGGGACTCAAAGCAGTACTTC.

This sequence joins TRBV12-5 and TRBJ1-1; the D is unclear. The CDR3 loop spans 12 amino acids. The germline CDR1 and CDR2 sequences are LGHNT and FRNRAP. V dropped 2 bases and J dropped 1 base, with 2 bases sitting between them. The DNA of the CDR3 is TGTGCTAGTGGTTTGCGGAACACTGAAGCTTTCTTT. The encoded protein is CASGLRNTEAFF.

The V gene is TRBV16, the J gene TRBJ2-7; D is uncertain. This CDR3 has 11 residues. CDR1 and CDR2 from the germline V gene are KGHSY and FQNENV. The ends were cut back, 2 bases at V and 9 bases at J, with 8 bases in the middle. CDR3 protein: CASSQSRGQYF. The DNA of the CDR3 is TGTGCCAGCAGCCAAAGCCGCGGGCAGTACTTC.

The CDR3 region is CASSVDLGTVSGNTIYF. Here the CDR3 DNA reads TGTGCCAGCAGCGTAGATCTTGGGACAGTCTCTGGAAACACCATATATTTT. J is TRBJ1-3 and V is TRBV9; 7 bases are shared with TRBD1. The V gene's germline CDR1 is SGDLS and CDR2 YYNGEE. V lost 0 bases, J lost 0 bases, and 6 bases stayed unmatched. CDR3 size: 17 residues.

The chain recombines TRBV6-5 with TRBJ1-2, with 8 bases matching TRBD1. This CDR3 is 13 amino acids long. Germline CDR1 is MNHEY and CDR2 is SVGAGI. V trimming: 7 bases; J trimming: 5 bases; junction bases outside the gene matches: 6. CDR3 nucleotides: TGTGCCAGCACCGGCGGGACAGGATATGGCTACACCTTC. This sequence encodes CASTGGTGYGYTF.

On this clone itself: A junction end diverges from the germline sequence, so it may reflect a read error. V usage is TRBV7-7 and J usage is TRBJ1-6; D is unresolved. Germline V gives CDR1 SSHAT, CDR2 FNYEAQ (reference sequence). The CDR3 is made up of 12 amino acids. CDR3 nucleotides: TGTGCTAGCAGCTCAGGAGGTTCACCCCTCCACTTT. It translates to CASSSGGSPLHF.

The chain has TRBV2 and TRBJ1-2; 10 positions match TRBD1. J gave up 0 bases and V 7 bases, and 14 bases lay outside the gene matches. The length of the CDR3 is 18 residues. CDR1 is SNHLY, CDR2 FYNNEI, per germline. As DNA, the CDR3 is TGTGCCAGCATCCCACCGGGACAGGGGCCCGGAGCTAACTATGGCTACACCTTC. This encodes CASIPPGQGPGANYGYTF.

V usage is TRBV7-2 and J usage is TRBJ2-5; D may be TRBD2 (7 bases). V lost 1 base and J 1 base, leaving 19 bases between the germline ends. The CDR3 totals 18 residues. Per germline, CDR1 SGHTA and CDR2 FQGNSA. Here the CDR3 reads CASSLGGGAGAFQETQYF. CDR3 coding DNA: TGTGCCAGCAGCTTAGGAGGCGGCGCGGGGGCCTTCCAAGAGACCCAGTACTTC.

Only one count was recorded for this clone. The V and J genes are TRBV15 and TRBJ2-1, with D tentatively TRBD1 (5 bases). The germline V gene encodes CDR1 LNHNV and CDR2 YYDKDF (reference sequence). Trimming pared 0 bases from V and 8 bases from J, leaving 14 bases between. The CDR3 has 15 residues. CDR3 in amino acids: CATSRDPSGFDEQFF. For the CDR3, the DNA is TGTGCCACCAGCAGAGATCCGTCAGGGTTCGATGAGCAGTTCTTC.

The gene calls are TRBV6-1 and TRBJ1-5; D ambiguous. Trimming shortened V by 3 bases and J by 4 bases, and 4 bases separated the two germline ends. The CDR3 is 12 amino acids. Germline V lookup: CDR1 MNHNS, CDR2 SASEGT. The CDR3 loop is CASSDRNQPQHF. DNA for the CDR3: TGTGCCAGCAGTGACAGGAATCAGCCCCAGCATTTT.

The chain joins TRBV7-8 to TRBJ2-3; TRBD2 agrees at 11 bases. The junction had 1 base not matched to a gene; V was cut back by 0 bases and J by 2 bases. This CDR3 comprises 16 residues. Germline CDR1 and CDR2: SGHVS and FQNEAQ. The CDR3: CASSLASGGATDTQYF. The CDR3 DNA is TGTGCCAGCAGCTTAGCTAGCGGGGGGGCCACAGATACGCAGTATTTT. The full variable domain, in which reference TRBV7-8 and TRBJ2-3 provide the parts outside the CDR3, is GAGVSQSPRYKVAKRGQDVALRCDPISGHVSLFWYQQALGQGPEFLTYFQNEAQLDKSGLPSDRFFAERPEGSVSTLKIQRTQQEDSAVYLCASSLASGGATDTQYFGPGTRLTVL.

V and J are TRBV5-4 and TRBJ1-2; 8 positions agree with TRBD1. CDR3 length equals 11 residues. J gave up 7 bases and V 6 bases, and 2 bases lay outside the gene matches. CDR1 is SGHNT, CDR2 YYREEE, per germline (reference sequence). The CDR3 nucleotides read TGTGCCAGCACGGACAGGGCTGGCTACACCTTC. It yields the protein CASTDRAGYTF.

The chain couples TRBV6-5 to TRBJ2-1; 7 bases map to TRBD1. This CDR3 has 15 residues. Germline CDR1 reads MNHEY; CDR2 reads SVGAGI. Germline trimming cut 6 bases from V and 6 bases from J; bases unmatched to any gene: 11. The CDR3 bases are TGTGCCAGCAGGCTAGGGGGCGCGGTGGTCAATGAGCAGTTCTTC. Its protein product is CASRLGGAVVNEQFF.

The chain uses TRBV19 and TRBJ1-4; D is ambiguous. V lost 7 bases to trimming and J lost 8 bases, with 17 bases between them. The CDR3 extends over 14 amino acids. Germline CDR1 and CDR2: LNHDA and SQIVND (reference sequence). CDR3 sequence: CASTSGAAAEKLFF. As DNA, the CDR3 is TGTGCCAGTACCTCTGGTGCAGCGGCGGAAAAACTGTTTTTT.

In its sample, this clone was seen once. The gene calls are TRBV7-2 and TRBJ1-3; 10 nucleotides match TRBD1. The V gene end was trimmed by 1 base and the J gene end by 3 bases; junction bases not matched to a gene: 3. This CDR3 comprises 16 residues. The germline V gene encodes CDR1 SGHTA and CDR2 FQGNSA. As DNA, the CDR3 is TGTGCCAGCAGCTTAGGAGGGACAGGGGTTGGAAACACCATATATTTT. This translates into CASSLGGTGVGNTIYF.

The genes are TRBV2 and TRBJ2-7; D may be TRBD1 (6 bases). CDR1 and CDR2 from the germline V gene are SNHLY and FYNNEI. Trimming left V 4 bases short and J 2 bases short, with 12 bases between. CDR3 length: 14 residues. The CDR3 is CASSVIPGAYEQYF. The CDR3 DNA reads TGTGCCAGCAGTGTAATTCCAGGGGCCTACGAGCAGTACTTC.